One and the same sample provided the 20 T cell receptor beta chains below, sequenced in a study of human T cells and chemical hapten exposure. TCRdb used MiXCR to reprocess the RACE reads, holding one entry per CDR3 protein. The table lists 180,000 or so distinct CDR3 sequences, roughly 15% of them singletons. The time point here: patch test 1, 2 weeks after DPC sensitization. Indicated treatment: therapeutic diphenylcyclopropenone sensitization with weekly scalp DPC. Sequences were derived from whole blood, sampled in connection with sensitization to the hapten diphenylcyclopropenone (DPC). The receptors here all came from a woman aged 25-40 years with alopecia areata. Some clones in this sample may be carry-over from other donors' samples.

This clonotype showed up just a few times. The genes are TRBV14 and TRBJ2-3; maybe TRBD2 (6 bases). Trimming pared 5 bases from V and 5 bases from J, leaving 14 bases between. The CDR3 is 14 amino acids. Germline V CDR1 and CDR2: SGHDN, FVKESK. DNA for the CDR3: TGTGCCAGCAGCTATGGGACTGGAGGAGATACGCAGTATTTT. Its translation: CASSYGTGGDTQYF.

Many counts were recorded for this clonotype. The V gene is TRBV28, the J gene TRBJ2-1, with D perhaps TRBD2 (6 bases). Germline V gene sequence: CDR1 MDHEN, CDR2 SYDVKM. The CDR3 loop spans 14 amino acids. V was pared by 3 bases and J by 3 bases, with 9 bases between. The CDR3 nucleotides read TGTGCCAGCAGTTTTAGCGGAAACTACAATGAGCAGTTCTTC. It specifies CASSFSGNYNEQFF.

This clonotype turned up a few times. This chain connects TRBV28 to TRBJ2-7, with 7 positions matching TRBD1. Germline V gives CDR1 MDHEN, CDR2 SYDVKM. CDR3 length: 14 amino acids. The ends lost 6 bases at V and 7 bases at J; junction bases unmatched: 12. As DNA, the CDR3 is TGTGCCAGCAGGGCGACTGACAGGGTCGGGGAGCAGTACTTC. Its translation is CASRATDRVGEQYF.

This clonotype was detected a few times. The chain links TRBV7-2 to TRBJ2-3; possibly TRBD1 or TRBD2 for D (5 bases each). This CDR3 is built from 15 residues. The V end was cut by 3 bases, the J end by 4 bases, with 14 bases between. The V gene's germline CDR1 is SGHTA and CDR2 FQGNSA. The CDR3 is CASSLRPRGADTQYF. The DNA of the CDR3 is TGTGCCAGCAGCTTGAGACCCCGAGGGGCAGATACGCAGTATTTT.

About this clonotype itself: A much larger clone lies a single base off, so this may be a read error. CDR3 region: CASRWDRDRGRNTEAFF. CDR3 DNA sequence: TGTGCCAGCAGATGGGACCGGGACAGGGGGAGGAACACTGAAGCTTTCTTT. The chain is built from TRBV6-2 or TRBV6-3 and TRBJ1-1; 11 bases are a match to TRBD1. Germline CDR1 reads MNHEY; CDR2 reads SVGEGT. The CDR3 length is 17 residues. The junction had 10 bases not matched to a gene; V was cut back by 6 bases and J by 1 base.

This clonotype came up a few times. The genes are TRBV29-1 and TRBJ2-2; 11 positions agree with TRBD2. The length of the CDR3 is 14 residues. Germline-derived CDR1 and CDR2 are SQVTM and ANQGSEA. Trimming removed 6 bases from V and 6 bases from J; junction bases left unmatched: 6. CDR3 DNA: TGCAGCGTCATTAGCGGGAGGGCCCCCGGGGAGCTGTTTTTT. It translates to CSVISGRAPGELFF.

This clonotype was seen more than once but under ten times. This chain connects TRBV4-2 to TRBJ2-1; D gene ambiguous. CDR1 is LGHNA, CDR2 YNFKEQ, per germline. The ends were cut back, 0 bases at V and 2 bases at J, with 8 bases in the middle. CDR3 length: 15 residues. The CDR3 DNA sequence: TGTGCCAGCAGCCAAGATCCGAACACCTACAATGAGCAGTTCTTC. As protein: CASSQDPNTYNEQFF.

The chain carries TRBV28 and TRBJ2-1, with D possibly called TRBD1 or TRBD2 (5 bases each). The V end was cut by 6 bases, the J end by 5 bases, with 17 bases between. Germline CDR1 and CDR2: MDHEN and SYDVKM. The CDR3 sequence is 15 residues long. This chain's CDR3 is CASSEGPVNDNEQFF. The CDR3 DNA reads TGTGCCAGCAGCGAGGGACCGGTTAACGACAATGAGCAGTTCTTC.

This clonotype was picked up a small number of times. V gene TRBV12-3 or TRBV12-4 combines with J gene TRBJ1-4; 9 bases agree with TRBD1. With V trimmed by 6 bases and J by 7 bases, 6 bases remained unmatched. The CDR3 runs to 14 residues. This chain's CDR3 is CASRGTGRGEKLFF. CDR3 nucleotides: TGTGCCAGCAGGGGGACAGGGAGGGGTGAAAAACTGTTTTTT.

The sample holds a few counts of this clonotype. CDR3 DNA sequence: TGTGCCTGGAGGAAATGGGATGGGGCCAACGTCCTGACTTTC. The encoded protein is CAWRKWDGANVLTF. The rearrangement joins TRBV30 to TRBJ2-6; D is undetermined. CDR1 is GTSNPN, CDR2 SVGIG, per germline (reference sequence). This CDR3 is built from 14 residues. The V gene lost 3 bases and the J gene lost 3 bases, with 9 bases spanning the gap. Together with reference TRBV30 and TRBJ2-6, the CDR3 gives the full variable domain: SQTIHQWPATLVQPVGSPLSLECTVEGTSNPNLYWYRQAAGRGLQLLFYSVGIGQISSEVPQNLSASRPQDRQFILSSKKLLLSDSGFYLCAWRKWDGANVLTFGAGSRLTVL.

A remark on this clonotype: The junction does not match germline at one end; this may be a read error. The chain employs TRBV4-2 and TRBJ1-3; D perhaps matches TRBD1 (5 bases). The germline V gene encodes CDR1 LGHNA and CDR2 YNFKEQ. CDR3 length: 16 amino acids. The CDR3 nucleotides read TGTGCCAGCAGCCAAGATCTCTGGGGCTCTGGAGACACCATATATTTT. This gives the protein CASSQDLWGSGDTIYF.

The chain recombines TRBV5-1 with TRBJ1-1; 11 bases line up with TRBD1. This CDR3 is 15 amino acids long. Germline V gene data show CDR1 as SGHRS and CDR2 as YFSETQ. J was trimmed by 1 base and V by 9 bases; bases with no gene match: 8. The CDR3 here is CATWSGTGGNTEAFF. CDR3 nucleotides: TGCGCCACCTGGTCCGGGACAGGGGGGAACACTGAAGCTTTCTTT.

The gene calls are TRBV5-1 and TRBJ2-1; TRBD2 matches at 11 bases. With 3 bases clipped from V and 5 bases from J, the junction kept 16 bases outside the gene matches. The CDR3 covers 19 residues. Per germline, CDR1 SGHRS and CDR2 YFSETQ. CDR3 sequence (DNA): TGCGCCAGCAGCTCCGACAGTTTTGGACTAGCGGGCCTCCACAATGAGCAGTTCTTC. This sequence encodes CASSSDSFGLAGLHNEQFF.

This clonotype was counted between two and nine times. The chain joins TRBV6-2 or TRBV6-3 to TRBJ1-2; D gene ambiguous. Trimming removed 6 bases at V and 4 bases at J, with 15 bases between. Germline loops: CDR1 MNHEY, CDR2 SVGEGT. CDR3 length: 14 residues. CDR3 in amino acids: CASSQTTVLYGYTF. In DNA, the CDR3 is TGTGCCAGCAGCCAAACTACAGTGCTCTATGGCTACACCTTC.

CDR3 sequence: CASSQGAGELFF. The CDR3 region has the DNA TGTGCCAGCAGCCAGGGGGCCGGGGAGCTGTTTTTT. The chain links TRBV6-9 to TRBJ2-2; 7 bases match TRBD1. The V segment lost 6 bases and the J segment 6 bases; nucleotides outside the gene matches: 1. The germline V gene has CDR1 MNHGY and CDR2 SVAAGI. The CDR3 consists of 12 residues.

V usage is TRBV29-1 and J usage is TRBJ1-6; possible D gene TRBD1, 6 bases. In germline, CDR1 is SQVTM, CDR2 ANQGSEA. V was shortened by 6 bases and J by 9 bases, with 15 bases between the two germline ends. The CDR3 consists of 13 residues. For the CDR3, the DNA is TGCAGCGTGAACCAGGGGCCGGGTTCACCCCTCCACTTT. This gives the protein CSVNQGPGSPLHF. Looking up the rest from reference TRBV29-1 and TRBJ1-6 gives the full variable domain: SAVISQKPSRDICQRGTSLTIQCQVDSQVTMMFWYRQQPGQSLTLIATANQGSEATYESGFVIDKFPISRPNLTFSTLTVSNMSPEDSSIYLCSVNQGPGSPLHFGNGTRLTVT.

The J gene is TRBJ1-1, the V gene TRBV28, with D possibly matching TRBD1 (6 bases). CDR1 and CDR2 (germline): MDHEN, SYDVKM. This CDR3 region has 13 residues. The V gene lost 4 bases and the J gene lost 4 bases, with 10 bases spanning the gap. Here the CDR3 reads CASSSGGGTEAFF. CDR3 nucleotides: TGTGCCAGCAGTTCAGGAGGGGGCACTGAAGCTTTCTTT.

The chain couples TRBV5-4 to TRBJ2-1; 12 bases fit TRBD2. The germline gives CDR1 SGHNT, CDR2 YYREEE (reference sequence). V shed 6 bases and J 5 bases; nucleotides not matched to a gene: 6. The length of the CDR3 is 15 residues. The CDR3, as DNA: TGTGCCAGCAACGAACTAGCGGGGGGTAACAATGAGCAGTTCTTC. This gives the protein CASNELAGGNNEQFF.

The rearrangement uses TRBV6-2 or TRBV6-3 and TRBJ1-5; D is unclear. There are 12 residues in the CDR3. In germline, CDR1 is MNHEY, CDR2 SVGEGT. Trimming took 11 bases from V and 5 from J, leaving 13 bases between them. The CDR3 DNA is TGTGCCTCCTCACCGTGGGATCAGCCCCAGCATTTT. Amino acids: CASSPWDQPQHF.

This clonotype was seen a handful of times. The CDR3 sequence is CASSRGVSRYEQFF. The CDR3 nucleotides read TGTGCCAGCTCCCGAGGGGTCTCTCGCTATGAGCAGTTCTTC. The chain combines TRBV27 with TRBJ2-1; perhaps D is TRBD1 or TRBD2 (5 bases each). CDR3 length: 14 amino acids. Trimming took off 8 bases at V and 8 bases at J, with 19 bases between the two ends. From germline, CDR1 is MNHEY and CDR2 SMNVEV (reference sequence).